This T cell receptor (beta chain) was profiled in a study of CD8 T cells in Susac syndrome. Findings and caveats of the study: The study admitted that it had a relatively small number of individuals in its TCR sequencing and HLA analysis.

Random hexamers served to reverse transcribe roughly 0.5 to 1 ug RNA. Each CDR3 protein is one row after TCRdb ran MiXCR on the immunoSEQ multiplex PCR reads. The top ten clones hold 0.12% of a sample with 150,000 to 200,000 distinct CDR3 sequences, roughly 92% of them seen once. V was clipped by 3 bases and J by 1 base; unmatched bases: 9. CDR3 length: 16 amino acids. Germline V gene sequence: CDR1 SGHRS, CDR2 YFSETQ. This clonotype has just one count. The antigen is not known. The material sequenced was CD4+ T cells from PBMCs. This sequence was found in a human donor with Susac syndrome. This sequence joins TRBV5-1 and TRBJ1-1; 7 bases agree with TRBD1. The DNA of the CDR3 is TGCGCCAGCAGCTCACGGAGGGGACAGCAGAACACTGAAGCTTTCTTT. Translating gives CASSSRRGQQNTEAFF.